One sample yielded the 14 T cell receptor beta chains listed below, sequenced in a study of T-cell memory formation after mild COVID-19. TCRdb independently ran MiXCR on the 5' RACE reads; one entry per CDR3 protein. The data hold under 450,000 distinct CDR3 sequences, with 20% to 25% observed a single time. The sequenced sample was PBMCs or a T cell subset sorted from them (not recorded which). All receptors come from a man between 18 and 35 years old who had mild COVID-19 (a few samples of this study predate the infection). Cell type and time point are not known.

The chain links TRBV27 to TRBJ2-7; D perhaps matches TRBD2 (5 bases). Trimming removed 10 bases at V and 3 bases at J, with 19 bases between. The CDR3 runs 14 residues. The germline V gene has CDR1 MNHEY and CDR2 SMNVEV (reference sequence). The CDR3 here is CATVAVGKDYEQYV. CDR3 bases: TGTGCCACCGTGGCGGTCGGGAAGGACTACGAGCAGTACGTC.

This clonotype showed up just a few times. This chain connects TRBV9 to TRBJ2-7, with 9 nucleotides matching TRBD2. The length of the CDR3 is 15 residues. The ends lost 4 bases at V and 4 bases at J; junction bases unmatched: 9. CDR1 is SGDLS and CDR2 is YYNGEE in the germline V gene. Here the CDR3 reads CASSPPASGTYEQYF. CDR3 in DNA: TGTGCCAGCAGCCCACCGGCTAGCGGGACGTACGAGCAGTACTTC.

This chain links TRBV12-3 or TRBV12-4 with TRBJ1-1; D may be TRBD1 (6 bases). Trimming left V 5 bases short and J 11 bases short, with 18 bases between. CDR3 length equals 13 residues. DNA of the CDR3: TGTGCCAGCAGTCGATTTACAGGGTTCTGGGCTTTCTTT. Translation: CASSRFTGFWAFF.

This clonotype was detected a few times. This rearrangement joins TRBV28 to TRBJ2-2; TRBD1 aligns across 9 bases. This CDR3 has 14 amino acids. Germline V gene lookup returns CDR1 MDHEN and CDR2 SYDVKM. Trimming cost V 6 bases and J 6 bases; bases outside gene matches: 5. Here the CDR3 DNA reads TGTGCCAGCAGATTACAGGGGGCTCCCGGGGAGCTGTTTTTT. Translated: CASRLQGAPGELFF.

The chain employs TRBV20-1 and TRBJ1-3, with D possibly being TRBD1 (6 bases). Germline values: CDR1 DFQATT, CDR2 SNEGSKA (reference sequence). CDR3 length: 16 amino acids. V dropped 0 bases and J dropped 1 base, with 13 bases sitting between them. CDR3 amino acids: CSARDRRGGSGNTIYF. The DNA of the CDR3 is TGCAGTGCTAGAGATCGCAGGGGTGGATCTGGAAACACCATATATTTT.

This clonotype was counted at least ten times. In nucleotides, the CDR3 is TGCGCCAGCAGCCAAGGTCCAGGGCACTCTGGGGCCAACGTCCTGACTTTC. Amino acids: CASSQGPGHSGANVLTF. The chain has TRBV4-3 and TRBJ2-6, with a tentative D call TRBD1 (5 bases). The CDR3 is 17 amino acids. The V end lost 1 base, the J end lost 0 bases, and 10 bases lay between the germline ends. The V gene's germline CDR1 is LGHNA and CDR2 YSLEER.

The rearrangement joins TRBV24-1 to TRBJ2-7; the D is unclear. The germline V and J ends were trimmed by 3 bases and 7 bases, with 9 bases remaining between them. Germline lookup yields CDR1 KGHDR and CDR2 SFDVKD. The CDR3 length is 12 residues. CDR3 DNA: TGTGCCACCAGTGATGGTGGAAGGGAGCAGTACTTC. Amino acids: CATSDGGREQYF.

This chain joins TRBV5-6 and TRBJ2-7; D remains ambiguous. Trimming took 0 bases from V and 4 from J, leaving 5 bases between them. The CDR3 runs 12 residues. Germline CDR1 SGHDT, CDR2 YYEEEE. In DNA, the CDR3 is TGTGCCAGCAGCTTGGGCGAGTACGAGCAGTACGTC. Its translation is CASSLGEYEQYV.

The chain recombines TRBV23-1 with TRBJ2-1, with D possibly being TRBD1 (5 bases). TRBV23-1 qualifies as an ORF whose function is uncertain. The CDR3 contains 13 residues. V was cut by 5 bases and J by 4 bases, with 9 bases left in between. This CDR3 reads CASSIQGYNEQFF. CDR3 sequence (DNA): TGCGCCAGCAGTATTCAGGGATACAATGAGCAGTTCTTC.

V is TRBV6-6 and J is TRBJ2-1, with D perhaps TRBD2 (5 bases). Germline-derived CDR1 and CDR2 are MNHNY and SVGAGI (reference sequence). V lost 8 bases and J lost 1, with 9 bases in between. This CDR3 spans 13 amino acids. The CDR3 here is CASGLASYNEQFF. CDR3 DNA: TGTGCCAGCGGTCTAGCATCCTACAATGAGCAGTTCTTC.

V is TRBV5-1 and J is TRBJ1-1; D is possibly TRBD1 (6 bases). The CDR3 spans 13 residues. V gave up 4 bases and J gave up 5 bases, with 12 bases separating them. Germline CDR1 SGHRS, CDR2 YFSETQ. The CDR3 region has the DNA TGCGCCAGCAGCCCCGGGACAAAAACTGAAGCTTTCTTT. It specifies CASSPGTKTEAFF.

This clonotype was seen more than once but under ten times. V is TRBV7-2 and J is TRBJ2-3; D may be TRBD2 (5 bases). Germline CDR1 SGHTA, CDR2 FQGNSA. Trimming left V 4 bases short and J 0 bases short, with 14 bases between. The CDR3 is 16 amino acids. The DNA of the CDR3 is TGTGCCAGCAGCTCTATGGACTGGACGAGCACAGATACGCAGTATTTT. The encoded protein is CASSSMDWTSTDTQYF.

This clonotype was seen only a few times. The J gene is TRBJ1-5, the V gene TRBV4-2; D is uncertain. V was trimmed by 4 bases and J by 4 bases, leaving 11 bases between them. Looked up from germline, CDR1 is LGHNA and CDR2 is YNFKEQ. The CDR3 covers 14 residues. The CDR3 region is CASSRIEDNQPQHF. CDR3 bases: TGTGCCAGCAGCCGGATTGAGGATAATCAGCCCCAGCATTTT.

V is TRBV12-3 or TRBV12-4 and J is TRBJ2-5; 8 bases map to TRBD1. The CDR3 spans 15 residues. V shed 2 bases, J shed 5 bases, and the junction held 7 bases outside the gene matches. The DNA of the CDR3 is TGTGCCAGCAGTTTACCCCTGACAGGGGTGGAGACCCAGTACTTC. Encoded protein: CASSLPLTGVETQYF.